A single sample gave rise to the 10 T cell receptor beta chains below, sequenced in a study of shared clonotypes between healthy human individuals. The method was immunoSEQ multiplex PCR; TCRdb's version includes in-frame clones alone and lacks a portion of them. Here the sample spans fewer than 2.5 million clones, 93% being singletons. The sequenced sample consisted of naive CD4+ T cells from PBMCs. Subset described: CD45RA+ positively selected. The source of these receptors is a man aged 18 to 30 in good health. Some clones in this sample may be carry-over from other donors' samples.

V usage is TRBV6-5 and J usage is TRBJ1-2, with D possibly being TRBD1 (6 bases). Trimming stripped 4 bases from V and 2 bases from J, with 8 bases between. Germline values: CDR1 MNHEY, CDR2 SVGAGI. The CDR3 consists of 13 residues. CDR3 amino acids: CASSSQGNYGYTF. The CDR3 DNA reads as TGTGCCAGCAGTTCACAGGGAAACTATGGCTACACCTTC.

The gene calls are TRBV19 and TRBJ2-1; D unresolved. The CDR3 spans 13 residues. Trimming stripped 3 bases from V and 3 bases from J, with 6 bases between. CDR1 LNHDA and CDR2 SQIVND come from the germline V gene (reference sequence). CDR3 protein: CASSMDHYNEQFF. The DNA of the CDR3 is TGTGCCAGTAGTATGGATCACTACAATGAGCAGTTCTTC.

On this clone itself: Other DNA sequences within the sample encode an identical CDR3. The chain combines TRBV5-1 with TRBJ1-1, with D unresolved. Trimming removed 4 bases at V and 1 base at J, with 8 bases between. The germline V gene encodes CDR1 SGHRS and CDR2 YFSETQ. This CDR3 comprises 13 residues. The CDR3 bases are TGCGCCAGCAGCCCGGATAAGAACACTGAAGCTTTCTTT. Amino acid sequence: CASSPDKNTEAFF.

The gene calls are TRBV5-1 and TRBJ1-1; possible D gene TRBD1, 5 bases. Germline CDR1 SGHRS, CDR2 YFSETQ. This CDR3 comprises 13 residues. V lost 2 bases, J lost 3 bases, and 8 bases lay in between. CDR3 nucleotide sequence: TGCGCCAGCAGCTTCAGGGAAGACACTGAAGCTTTCTTT. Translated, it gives CASSFREDTEAFF.

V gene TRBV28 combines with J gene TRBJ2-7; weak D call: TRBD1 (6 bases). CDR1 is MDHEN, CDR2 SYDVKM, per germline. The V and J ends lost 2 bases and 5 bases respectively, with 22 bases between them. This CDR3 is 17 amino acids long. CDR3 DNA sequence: TGTGCCAGCAGTTTAAGGTCCGACAGGACAGTTTCCCACGAGCAGTACTTC. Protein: CASSLRSDRTVSHEQYF.

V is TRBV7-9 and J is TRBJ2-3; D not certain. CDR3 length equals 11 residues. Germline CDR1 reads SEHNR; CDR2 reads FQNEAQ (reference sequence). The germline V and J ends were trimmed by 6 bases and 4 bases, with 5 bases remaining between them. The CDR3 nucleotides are TGTGCCAGCAGACCAGCAGATACGCAGTATTTT. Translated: CASRPADTQYF.

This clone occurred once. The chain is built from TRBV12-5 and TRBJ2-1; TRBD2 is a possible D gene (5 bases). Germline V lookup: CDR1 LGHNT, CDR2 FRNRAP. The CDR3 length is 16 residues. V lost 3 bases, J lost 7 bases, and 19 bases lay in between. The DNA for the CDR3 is TGTGCTAGTGGTTTCCATAAGGGCCGGGGTAGGAATGAGCAGTTCTTC. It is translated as CASGFHKGRGRNEQFF. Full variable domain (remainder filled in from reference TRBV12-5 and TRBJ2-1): DARVTQTPRHKVTEMGQEVTMRCQPILGHNTVFWYRQTMMQGLELLAYFRNRAPLDDSGMPKDRFSAEMPDATLATLKIQPSEPRDSAVYFCASGFHKGRGRNEQFFGPGTRLTVL.

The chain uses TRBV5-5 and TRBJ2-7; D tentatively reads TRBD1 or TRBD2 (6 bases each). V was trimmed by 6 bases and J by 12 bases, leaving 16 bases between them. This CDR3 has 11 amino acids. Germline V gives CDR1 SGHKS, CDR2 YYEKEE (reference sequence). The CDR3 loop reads CASTWGDNPYF. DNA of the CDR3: TGTGCCAGCACGTGGGGGGACAATCCGTACTTC.

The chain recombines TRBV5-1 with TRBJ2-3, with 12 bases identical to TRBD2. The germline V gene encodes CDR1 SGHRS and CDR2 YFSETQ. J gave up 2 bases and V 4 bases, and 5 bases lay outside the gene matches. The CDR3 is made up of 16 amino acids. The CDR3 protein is CASSTGLAGPTDTQYF. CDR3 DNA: TGCGCCAGCAGCACTGGACTAGCGGGACCCACAGATACGCAGTATTTT.

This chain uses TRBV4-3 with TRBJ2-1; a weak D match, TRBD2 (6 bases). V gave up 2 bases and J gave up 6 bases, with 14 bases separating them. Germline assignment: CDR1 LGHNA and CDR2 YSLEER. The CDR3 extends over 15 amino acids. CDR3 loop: CASSQTGLLSNEQFF. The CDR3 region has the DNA TGCGCCAGCAGCCAAACGGGACTTTTGAGCAATGAGCAGTTCTTC.